The entry that follows covers one T cell receptor (beta chain) sequence. The antigen is unknown. The table came from immunoSEQ multiplex PCR; TCRdb's copy has only in-frame clones and leaves some out. The sample includes approximately 21,000 clones, approximately 80% of them seen just once. The sample is drawn from a study of OX40 agonist ivuxolimab in advanced cancers. Overall study: Patients were dosed intravenously with ivuxolimab at 0.01 to 10 mg/kg every 2 weeks. Whole-study results and caveats: Relative to CD4+, CD8+ T cells held more expanded clones on average. There was clonal expansion of CD4+ and CD8+ blood T cells by week 6 at 0.1 to 3.0 mg/kg.

The trim removed 4 bases at V and 0 bases at J, leaving 13 bases unmatched. Germline CDR1 is SGHTA and CDR2 is FQGTGA. The CDR3 consists of 20 residues. This chain joins TRBV7-3 and TRBJ2-1; the match to TRBD2 covers 12 bases. The source of this sequence is an adult with an advanced solid tumor such as melanoma, head and neck, liver or kidney cancer. The source material was CD4+ or CD8+ T cells sorted from blood, sampled in a trial of the OX40 agonist ivuxolimab. The CDR3 DNA reads as TGTGCCAGCAGCTCTCGACCTACTAGCGGGAGGTACAACTCCTACAATGAGCAGTTCTTC. Translation gives CASSSRPTSGRYNSYNEQFF.